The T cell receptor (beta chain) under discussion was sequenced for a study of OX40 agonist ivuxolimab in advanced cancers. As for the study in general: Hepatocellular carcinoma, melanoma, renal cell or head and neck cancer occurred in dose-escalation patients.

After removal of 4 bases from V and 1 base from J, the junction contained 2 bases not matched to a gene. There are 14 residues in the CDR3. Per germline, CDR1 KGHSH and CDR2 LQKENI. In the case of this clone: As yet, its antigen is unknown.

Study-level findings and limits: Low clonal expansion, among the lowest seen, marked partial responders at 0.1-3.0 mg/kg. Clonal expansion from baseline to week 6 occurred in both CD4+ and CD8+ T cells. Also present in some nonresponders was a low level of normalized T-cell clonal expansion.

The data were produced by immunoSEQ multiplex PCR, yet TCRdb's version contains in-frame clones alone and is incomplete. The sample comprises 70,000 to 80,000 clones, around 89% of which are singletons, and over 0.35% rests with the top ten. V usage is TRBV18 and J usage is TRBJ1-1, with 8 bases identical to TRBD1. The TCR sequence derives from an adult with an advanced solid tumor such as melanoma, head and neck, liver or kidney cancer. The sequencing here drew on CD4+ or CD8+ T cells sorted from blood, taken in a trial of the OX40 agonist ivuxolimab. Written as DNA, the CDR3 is TGTGCCAGCTCACAGGACAGGGCGAACACTGAAGCTTTCTTT. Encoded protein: CASSQDRANTEAFF. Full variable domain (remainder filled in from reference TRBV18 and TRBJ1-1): NAGVMQNPRHLVRRRGQEARLRCSPMKGHSHVYWYRQLPEEGLKFMVYLQKENIIDESGMPKERFSAEFPKEGPSILRIQQVVRGDSAAYFCASSQDRANTEAFFGQGTRLTVV.